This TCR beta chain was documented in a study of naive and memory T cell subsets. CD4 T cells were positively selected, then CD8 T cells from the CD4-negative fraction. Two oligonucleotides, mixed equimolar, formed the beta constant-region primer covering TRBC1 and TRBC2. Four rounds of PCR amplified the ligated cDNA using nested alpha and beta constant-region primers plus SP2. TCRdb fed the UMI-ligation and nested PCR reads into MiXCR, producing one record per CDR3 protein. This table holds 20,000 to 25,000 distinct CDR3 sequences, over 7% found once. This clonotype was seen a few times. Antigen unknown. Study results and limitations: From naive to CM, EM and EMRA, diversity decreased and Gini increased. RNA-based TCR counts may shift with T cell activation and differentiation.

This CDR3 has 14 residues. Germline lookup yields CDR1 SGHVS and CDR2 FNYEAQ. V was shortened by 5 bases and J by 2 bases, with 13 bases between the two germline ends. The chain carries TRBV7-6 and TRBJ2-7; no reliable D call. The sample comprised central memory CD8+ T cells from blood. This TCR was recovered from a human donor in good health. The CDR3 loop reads CASSIERATYEQYF. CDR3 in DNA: TGTGCCAGCAGCATAGAGAGAGCCACCTACGAGCAGTACTTC.